Listed here are 8 T cell receptor beta chains from one sample, sequenced in a study of blood T cells in healthy people across ages. A sample-barcoded 5' primer and a J-beta primer mix were used in a second PCR of roughly 6 to 11 cycles. TCRdb ran MiXCR on the 5' RACE reads and lists one entry per CDR3 protein. The sample holds around 800,000 distinct CDR3 sequences, around two fifths seen once. The material sequenced was blood. These receptors all come from a man in his sixties in good health.

This rearrangement joins TRBV9 to TRBJ2-4; D is possibly TRBD2 (6 bases). TRBJ2-7 matches the DNA end more closely, so the J call is doubtful. In germline, CDR1 is SGDLS, CDR2 YYNGEE. This CDR3 is built from 12 residues. CDR3 residues: CASRWGVNEQYF. The CDR3 nucleotides are TGTGCCAGTAGATGGGGGGTAAACGAGCAGTACTTC.

J is TRBJ2-2 and V is TRBV3-1; the match to TRBD2 covers 8 bases. Trimming took 4 bases from V and 4 from J; bases not matched to a gene: 2. The germline CDR1 and CDR2 sequences are LGHDT and YNNKEL (reference sequence). The CDR3 extends over 14 amino acids. The CDR3 is CASSRGTSTGELFF. In DNA form, the CDR3 reads TGTGCCAGCAGCCGCGGGACTAGCACCGGGGAGCTGTTTTTT.

V usage is TRBV27 and J usage is TRBJ2-1; maybe TRBD2 (5 bases). This CDR3 region has 18 residues. Per germline, CDR1 MNHEY and CDR2 SMNVEV (reference sequence). Deletions cut 2 bases from V and 1 base from J, with 18 bases between. In DNA, the CDR3 is TGTGCCAGCAGTTTACTGGGTAGGGCTGAGGGATCCTACAATGAGCAGTTCTTC. Protein sequence: CASSLLGRAEGSYNEQFF.

This clonotype was counted at least ten times. CDR3 coding DNA: TGTGCCAGCAGTTACGACAGGTTGAACACTGAAGCTTTCTTT. This codes for CASSYDRLNTEAFF. V usage is TRBV6-5 and J usage is TRBJ1-1; D is perhaps TRBD1 (6 bases). The CDR3 has 14 residues. V was clipped by 2 bases and J by 0 bases, with 7 bases between them. Germline CDR1 reads MNHEY; CDR2 reads SVGAGI.

The V call is TRBV6-2 or TRBV6-3, the J call TRBJ2-7; 7 nucleotides line up with TRBD1. Germline V gene sequence: CDR1 MNHEY, CDR2 SVGEGT. The CDR3 is 15 amino acids. With V trimmed by 6 bases and J by 3 bases, 11 bases remained unmatched. The CDR3 nucleotides read TGTGCCAGCAGGGTTATAAATACAGGGGACTACGAGCAGTACTTC. It codes for CASRVINTGDYEQYF.

This clonotype was seen a handful of times. The J gene is TRBJ2-7, the V gene TRBV4-1; 8 bases line up with TRBD1. Germline assignment: CDR1 MGHRA and CDR2 YSYEKL. The V and J ends lost 1 base and 5 bases, in that order; junction bases with no gene match: 7. This CDR3 comprises 15 residues. This CDR3 reads CASSQVDRDAHEQYF. As DNA, the CDR3 is TGCGCCAGCAGCCAAGTGGACAGGGATGCCCACGAGCAGTACTTC.

This clonotype was counted only a few times. The V call is TRBV9, the J call TRBJ2-1, with 7 bases lining up with TRBD1. The CDR3 has 14 amino acids. V lost 2 bases and J lost 8; bases outside the gene matches: 7. Per germline, CDR1 SGDLS and CDR2 YYNGEE. The CDR3 region is CASSVAGGDDEQFF. As DNA, the CDR3 is TGTGCCAGCAGCGTGGCAGGGGGTGACGATGAGCAGTTCTTC.

V and J are TRBV12-3 or TRBV12-4 and TRBJ1-5, with D possibly TRBD1 on 6 matching bases. The CDR3 consists of 15 residues. Trimming pared 4 bases from V and 1 base from J, leaving 11 bases between. In DNA, the CDR3 is TGTGCCAGCAGTTGGGGGGCGAAGAGCAATCAGCCCCAGCATTTT. It is translated as CASSWGAKSNQPQHF.